These 30 T cell receptor beta chains were all obtained from the same sample, sequenced in a study of identifying expanded T cells in peripheral blood. The repertoire was sequenced with immunoSEQ multiplex PCR; TCRdb's copy has only in-frame clones and lacks some. The data contain 80,000 to 90,000 clones, approximately 90% of them seen just once; the ten biggest clones take up 2.5% to 3%. Sequenced: blood. These receptor sequences come from a person between 18 and 69 years old in good health.

The chain recombines TRBV7-2 with TRBJ2-2, with a tentative D call TRBD2 (6 bases). The CDR3 totals 15 residues. The germline V gene encodes CDR1 SGHTA and CDR2 FQGNSA. V lost 2 bases to trimming and J lost 6 bases, with 13 bases between them. CDR3 in amino acids: CASSLFLGLAGELFF. Written as DNA, the CDR3 is TGTGCCAGCAGCTTATTTTTGGGACTGGCCGGGGAGCTGTTTTTT.

This chain connects TRBV19 to TRBJ2-1, with 11 bases that match TRBD2. With 6 bases clipped from V and 4 bases from J, the junction kept 5 bases outside the gene matches. CDR1 LNHDA and CDR2 SQIVND come from the germline V gene (reference sequence). The CDR3 consists of 15 residues. The CDR3 spells CASRPGTSGYNEQFF. The CDR3 nucleotides are TGTGCCAGTAGACCCGGGACTAGCGGATACAATGAGCAGTTCTTC.

The chain is built from TRBV5-4 and TRBJ2-7; a weak D match, TRBD2 (6 bases). V lost 7 bases and J lost 0, with 11 bases in between. CDR3 length: 13 residues. CDR1 is SGHNT and CDR2 is YYREEE in the germline V gene (reference sequence). CDR3 residues: CASGGGVSYEQYF. The DNA of the CDR3 is TGTGCCAGCGGGGGAGGTGTCTCCTACGAGCAGTACTTC.

The gene calls are TRBV7-2 and TRBJ1-1; unclear D gene. Per the germline V gene, CDR1 is SGHTA and CDR2 is FQGNSA. Trimming took off 2 bases at V and 0 bases at J, with 10 bases between the two ends. The CDR3 sequence is 15 residues long. The CDR3 region is CASSLQNLVNTEAFF. In DNA, the CDR3 is TGTGCCAGCAGCTTACAAAACTTGGTGAACACTGAAGCTTTCTTT.

The genes are TRBV7-3 and TRBJ2-5, with 8 bases identical to TRBD1. The CDR3 is 15 residues long. Germline lookup yields CDR1 SGHTA and CDR2 FQGTGA. With 5 bases clipped from V and 4 bases from J, the junction kept 9 bases outside the gene matches. The CDR3 sequence is CASSQTGQGGETQYF. CDR3 DNA: TGTGCCAGCAGCCAAACAGGACAGGGTGGAGAGACCCAGTACTTC.

J is TRBJ1-6 and V is TRBV2; D gene unclear. Per the germline V gene, CDR1 is SNHLY and CDR2 is FYNNEI. The CDR3 has 15 amino acids. Deletions cut 4 bases from V and 3 bases from J, with 10 bases between. In DNA, the CDR3 is TGTGCCAGCAGTGTAACCGACCACTATAATTCACCCCTCCACTTT. Translating gives CASSVTDHYNSPLHF.

In this sample, this clone turned up once. The CDR3 region has the DNA TGTGCCAGCAGTGACGACAGGGGGCGGAACACCGGGGAGCTGTTTTTT. This translates into CASSDDRGRNTGELFF. The chain combines TRBV25-1 with TRBJ2-2, with 10 nucleotides matching TRBD1. Germline CDR1 reads MGHDK; CDR2 reads SYGVNS. Losses at the gene ends were 3 bases for V and 1 base for J; bases not matched to a gene: 2. The CDR3 length is 16 residues.

The chain recombines TRBV19 with TRBJ2-5, with 13 nucleotides matching TRBD2. Per the germline V gene, CDR1 is LNHDA and CDR2 is SQIVND (reference sequence). CDR3 length: 21 residues. J lost 2 bases, V lost 3 bases, and 18 bases had no gene match. The CDR3 loop reads CASSMRGANLGLAGEQETQYF. The CDR3, as DNA: TGTGCCAGTAGTATGCGGGGGGCAAACCTAGGACTAGCGGGAGAACAAGAGACCCAGTACTTC.

The rearrangement joins TRBV2 to TRBJ1-4; no clear D. The CDR3 length is 14 residues. The germline gives CDR1 SNHLY, CDR2 FYNNEI. The V end was cut by 3 bases, the J end by 6 bases, with 11 bases between. CDR3 sequence (DNA): TGTGCCAGCAGTGATACATTGAGTGATGAAAAACTGTTTTTT. Translated, it gives CASSDTLSDEKLFF.

This chain uses TRBV7-2 with TRBJ2-7, with D perhaps TRBD2 (5 bases). The germline V and J ends were trimmed by 3 bases and 5 bases, with 17 bases remaining between them. Germline CDR1 and CDR2: SGHTA and FQGNSA. The CDR3 totals 15 residues. In nucleotides, the CDR3 is TGTGCCAGCAGCTTTTCGGGATCTAACCCCAACGAGCAGTACTTC. Protein sequence: CASSFSGSNPNEQYF. Drawing the rest from reference TRBV7-2 and TRBJ2-7, the complete variable domain is GAGVSQSPSNKVTEKGKDVELRCDPISGHTALYWYRQSLGQGLEFLIYFQGNSAPDKSGLPSDRFSAERTGGSVSTLTIQRTQQEDSAVYLCASSFSGSNPNEQYFGPGTRLTVT.

This sequence joins TRBV7-2 and TRBJ2-7; D ambiguous. The CDR3 spans 13 residues. Looked up from germline, CDR1 is SGHTA and CDR2 is FQGNSA. The V end was cut by 2 bases, the J end by 2 bases, with 7 bases between. The CDR3 region is CASSLSATYEQYF. For the CDR3, the DNA is TGTGCCAGCAGCTTAAGTGCCACCTACGAGCAGTACTTC.

The J gene is TRBJ2-7, the V gene TRBV27; tentative D call: TRBD1 (5 bases). The CDR3 loop spans 14 amino acids. Germline CDR1 and CDR2: MNHEY and SMNVEV (reference sequence). Trimming removed 4 bases at V and 2 bases at J, with 12 bases between. The CDR3 sequence is CASSSIRQTYEQYF. CDR3 sequence (DNA): TGTGCCAGCAGTTCGATCCGACAGACCTACGAGCAGTACTTC.

The J gene is TRBJ1-5, the V gene TRBV4-3; D unresolved. Trimming stripped 1 base from V and 3 bases from J, with 10 bases between. From germline, CDR1 is LGHNA and CDR2 YSLEER. There are 15 residues in the CDR3. The CDR3 reads CASSQAWALNQPQHF. CDR3 bases: TGCGCCAGCAGCCAAGCTTGGGCCCTCAATCAGCCCCAGCATTTT.

The rearrangement uses TRBV5-1 and TRBJ2-3; 10 bases align to TRBD1. The CDR3 sequence is 17 residues long. Trimming removed 3 bases from V and 2 bases from J; junction bases left unmatched: 9. Germline V gives CDR1 SGHRS, CDR2 YFSETQ. The CDR3 DNA follows: TGCGCCAGCAGCTCAGGACCGGGACAGGGGACCACAGATACGCAGTATTTT. This encodes CASSSGPGQGTTDTQYF.

This clone has a single count. The rearrangement joins TRBV28 to TRBJ1-2; no firm D call. The CDR3 contains 12 residues. Trimming shortened V by 6 bases and J by 1 base, and 6 bases separated the two germline ends. CDR1 is MDHEN, CDR2 SYDVKM, per germline. CDR3 sequence (DNA): TGTGCCAGCAGCCTATTTAACTATGGCTACACCTTC. This sequence encodes CASSLFNYGYTF.

This clone showed up just a few times. CDR3 bases: TGTGCCAGCAGTGGCCGACAGGGGGCGATTGGCAATGAGCAGTTCTTC. It is translated as CASSGRQGAIGNEQFF. This sequence joins TRBV6-1 and TRBJ2-1, with 10 nucleotides matching TRBD1. V trimming: 4 bases; J trimming: 6 bases; junction bases outside the gene matches: 9. The CDR3 is 16 amino acids. The germline gives CDR1 MNHNS, CDR2 SASEGT.

This chain uses TRBV7-2 with TRBJ2-7; D unresolved. CDR1 and CDR2 from the germline V gene are SGHTA and FQGNSA. This CDR3 has 14 amino acids. Deletions cut 0 bases from V and 3 bases from J, with 9 bases between. The CDR3 DNA reads as TGTGCCAGCAGCTTAGCGGTCCAGGACTACGAGCAGTACTTC. Protein: CASSLAVQDYEQYF.

V usage is TRBV28 and J usage is TRBJ1-2; tentatively, D is TRBD1 (6 bases). Trimming shortened V by 4 bases and J by 6 bases, and 15 bases separated the two germline ends. The germline V gene has CDR1 MDHEN and CDR2 SYDVKM. This CDR3 spans 14 amino acids. The CDR3 protein is CASSYDRRHDGYTF. As DNA, the CDR3 is TGTGCCAGCAGTTATGACAGGCGTCACGATGGCTACACCTTC.

The chain has TRBV4-2 and TRBJ2-7; TRBD2 might be the D (5 bases). The V end was cut by 0 bases, the J end by 0 bases, with 9 bases between. Germline-derived CDR1 and CDR2 are LGHNA and YNFKEQ. The CDR3 consists of 15 residues. CDR3 nucleotide sequence: TGTGCCAGCAGCCAAGAGCCCGACTACTCCTACGAGCAGTACTTC. This encodes CASSQEPDYSYEQYF.

The rearrangement joins TRBV6-5 to TRBJ2-7; 7 bases are a match to TRBD2. Per germline, CDR1 MNHEY and CDR2 SVGAGI. After removal of 8 bases from V and 4 bases from J, the junction contained 11 bases not matched to a gene. The CDR3 length is 14 residues. CDR3 sequence (DNA): TGTGCCAGCCGGGGTAGCGGGTATTCTTACGAGCAGTACTTC. Protein sequence: CASRGSGYSYEQYF.

The chain joins TRBV2 to TRBJ1-2; no clear D. The CDR3 spans 12 residues. The germline gives CDR1 SNHLY, CDR2 FYNNEI. The ends were cut back, 6 bases at V and 7 bases at J, with 12 bases in the middle. The CDR3 reads CASSLQTGGYTF. CDR3 coding DNA: TGTGCCAGCAGCCTCCAAACCGGTGGCTACACCTTC.

The chain has TRBV19 and TRBJ1-6; D is ambiguous. V gave up 5 bases and J gave up 6 bases, with 14 bases separating them. From germline, CDR1 is LNHDA and CDR2 SQIVND (reference sequence). This CDR3 region has 15 residues. This CDR3 is CASSEWAGGNSPLHF. The CDR3 region has the DNA TGTGCCAGTAGTGAGTGGGCAGGCGGTAATTCACCCCTCCACTTT.

The chain links TRBV5-1 to TRBJ2-5, with D possibly TRBD2 on 5 matching bases. The germline V gene encodes CDR1 SGHRS and CDR2 YFSETQ. V lost 4 bases, J lost 4 bases, and 8 bases lay in between. CDR3 length equals 12 residues. CDR3 nucleotide sequence: TGCGCCAGCAGCACCGAGGGAGAGACCCAGTACTTC. Amino acid sequence: CASSTEGETQYF.

The chain links TRBV6-5 to TRBJ1-6; no clear D. The germline V gene encodes CDR1 MNHEY and CDR2 SVGAGI. The CDR3 extends over 13 amino acids. The ends were cut back, 6 bases at V and 10 bases at J, with 13 bases in the middle. The DNA of the CDR3 is TGTGCCAGCAGGGTGCTAGGACCCTCACCCCTCCACTTT. It encodes CASRVLGPSPLHF.

The CDR3 is CASSQWTSGRYEQYF. CDR3 DNA: TGTGCCAGCAGCCAATGGACTAGCGGGAGATACGAGCAGTACTTC. The chain joins TRBV14 to TRBJ2-7, with 13 bases lining up with TRBD2. CDR1 and CDR2 from the germline V gene are SGHDN and FVKESK. The CDR3 totals 15 residues. V lost 2 bases to trimming and J lost 4 bases; unmatched junction nucleotides: 2.

The rearrangement uses TRBV6-1 and TRBJ1-1, with D uncertain. Germline V gene data show CDR1 as MNHNS and CDR2 as SASEGT. The CDR3 has 13 amino acids. V was trimmed by 3 bases and J by 1 base, leaving 6 bases between them. This CDR3 reads CASSDSRNTEAFF. CDR3 DNA: TGTGCCAGCAGTGATTCGAGGAACACTGAAGCTTTCTTT.

This clone occurred once. The chain carries TRBV6-6 and TRBJ2-7; the D gene is possibly TRBD2 (6 bases). Germline V lookup: CDR1 MNHNY, CDR2 SVGAGI (reference sequence). The CDR3 sequence is 12 residues long. Trimming removed 2 bases from V and 11 bases from J, with 13 bases in between. The CDR3 loop reads CASSYIGGDEYF. CDR3 sequence (DNA): TGTGCCAGCAGTTACATAGGAGGGGACGAGTACTTC.

The gene calls are TRBV6-5 and TRBJ2-3; 7 positions match TRBD2. V shed 0 bases, J shed 7 bases, and the junction held 10 bases outside the gene matches. Per the germline V gene, CDR1 is MNHEY and CDR2 is SVGAGI. This CDR3 contains 16 residues. CDR3: CASSYSISAGVNTQYF. In nucleotides, the CDR3 is TGTGCCAGCAGTTACTCGATTTCTGCGGGGGTTAATACGCAGTATTTT.

The chain combines TRBV7-3 with TRBJ2-3; 7 positions agree with TRBD2. The germline gives CDR1 SGHTA, CDR2 FQGTGA. Trimming took 1 base from V and 2 from J; bases not matched to a gene: 6. The CDR3 extends over 16 amino acids. Here the CDR3 reads CASSLKTSRNTDTQYF. In DNA, the CDR3 is TGTGCCAGCAGCTTAAAGACTAGCCGAAACACAGATACGCAGTATTTT.

The chain recombines TRBV10-3 with TRBJ2-5; 11 bases map to TRBD2. This CDR3 has 14 amino acids. The germline gives CDR1 ENHRY, CDR2 SYGVKD. J gave up 5 bases and V 5 bases, and 4 bases lay outside the gene matches. The CDR3, as DNA: TGTGCCATCAGTCCCGGGACTAGCGGCGAGACCCAGTACTTC. This translates into CAISPGTSGETQYF.